This T cell receptor (beta chain) was observed in a study of cytomegalovirus exposure and HLA in healthy donors. In regard to this clone: As yet, its antigen is unknown.

Germline-derived CDR1 and CDR2 are MNHEY and SVGAGI. The germline V and J ends were trimmed by 2 bases and 5 bases, with 8 bases remaining between them. The CDR3 covers 13 residues. Primers for the PCR totalled 60 Vbeta and 13 Jbeta. Only in-frame clones appear in the TCRdb table, and some are missing; sequencing was by immunoSEQ multiplex PCR. Here the sample table reports around 100,000 clones. Study-level findings and limits: Previous analysis showed most TCR beta V segments were productive about 90% or about 30% of the time.

The rearrangement links TRBV6-5 to TRBJ2-3; D is unresolved. The sequence derives from a man aged 40-49 years in good health and CMV-seronegative. Sequenced: PBMCs. DNA for the CDR3: TGTGCCAGCAGTTACGGTCGCGGAGATACGCAGTATTTT. This encodes CASSYGRGDTQYF.